This passage covers 29 T cell receptor beta chains from one sample sequenced in a study of T cells after yellow fever vaccination. In TCRdb, the 5' RACE reads were re-called with MiXCR into one record per CDR3 protein. The data contain about 260,000 distinct CDR3 sequences, approximately 12% of them singletons. The sequencing here drew on CD4+ T cells sorted from PBMCs, taken 45 days after the yellow fever booster vaccination. The source of these receptors is a man aged 30-40 years who received the YFV17D yellow fever vaccine.

In this sample, this clonotype turned up a few times. The V and J genes are TRBV4-1 and TRBJ2-1; D unclear. With 2 bases removed from V and 15 bases from J, the gap between germline ends came to 14 bases. This CDR3 region has 12 residues. Germline V CDR1 and CDR2: MGHRA, YSYEKL. CDR3 DNA: TGCGCCAGCAGCCAACCGGGCCCAAGGCGGTTCTTC. Translation: CASSQPGPRRFF.

The chain employs TRBV14 and TRBJ2-7; maybe TRBD2 (5 bases). Germline V lookup: CDR1 SGHDN, CDR2 FVKESK. CDR3 size: 16 residues. The ends were cut back, 4 bases at V and 2 bases at J, with 18 bases in the middle. The CDR3, as DNA: TGTGCCAGCAGCCCGCCCGACAACTCCGGGACCTACGAGCAGTACTTC. As protein: CASSPPDNSGTYEQYF.

Only a few counts were recorded for this clonotype. V gene TRBV5-1 combines with J gene TRBJ2-2, with D possibly TRBD2 on 5 matching bases. The ends were cut back, 3 bases at V and 0 bases at J, with 9 bases in the middle. The CDR3 runs 15 residues. From germline, CDR1 is SGHRS and CDR2 YFSETQ. The CDR3 spells CASSSTTTNTGELFF. CDR3 coding DNA: TGCGCCAGCAGCTCGACTACCACGAACACCGGGGAGCTGTTTTTT.

V usage is TRBV15 and J usage is TRBJ2-1; TRBD2 agrees at 11 bases. The CDR3 totals 18 residues. With V trimmed by 3 bases and J by 0 bases, 7 bases remained unmatched. CDR1 and CDR2 from the germline V gene are LNHNV and YYDKDF (reference sequence). In DNA, the CDR3 is TGTGCCACCAGCAGTGGACCGGGACTAGCGGCCTCCTACAATGAGCAGTTCTTC. It encodes CATSSGPGLAASYNEQFF. The whole variable domain, filled in from reference TRBV15 and TRBJ2-1, reads DAMVIQNPRYQVTQFGKPVTLSCSQTLNHNVMYWYQQKSSQAPKLLFHYYDKDFNNEADTPDNFQSRRPNTSFCFLDIRSPGLGDTAMYLCATSSGPGLAASYNEQFFGPGTRLTVL.

This clonotype has a handful of counts. This chain joins TRBV7-2 and TRBJ2-3; a possible D gene is TRBD1 (6 bases). The CDR3 has 13 residues. Trimming took 6 bases from V and 6 from J, leaving 13 bases between them. The germline V gene encodes CDR1 SGHTA and CDR2 FQGNSA. CDR3 residues: CASSFSGVDTQYF. CDR3 coding DNA: TGTGCCAGCAGTTTTTCAGGGGTGGATACGCAGTATTTT. The full variable domain, in which reference TRBV7-2 and TRBJ2-3 provide the parts outside the CDR3, is GAGVSQSPSNKVTEKGKDVELRCDPISGHTALYWYRQSLGQGLEFLIYFQGNSAPDKSGLPSDRFSAERTGGSVSTLTIQRTQQEDSAVYLCASSFSGVDTQYFGPGTRLTVL.

The chain has TRBV5-1 and TRBJ2-7; 9 bases fit TRBD1. Germline V gene sequence: CDR1 SGHRS, CDR2 YFSETQ. The CDR3 covers 14 residues. The V gene end was trimmed by 2 bases and the J gene end by 7 bases; junction bases not matched to a gene: 7. CDR3 protein: CASSFTQGASEQYF. CDR3 coding DNA: TGCGCCAGCAGCTTCACACAGGGGGCTTCGGAGCAGTACTTC.

The rearrangement links TRBV2 to TRBJ2-7; no clear D gene. The ends were cut back, 0 bases at V and 6 bases at J, with 3 bases in the middle. CDR1 SNHLY and CDR2 FYNNEI come from the germline V gene. The CDR3 covers 11 residues. CDR3 sequence: CASSEAREQYF. The CDR3 coding sequence is TGTGCCAGCAGTGAAGCTCGCGAGCAGTACTTC. Filled out from reference TRBV2 and TRBJ2-7, the complete variable domain reads EPEVTQTPSHQVTQMGQEVILRCVPISNHLYFYWYRQILGQKVEFLVSFYNNEISEKSEIFDDQFSVERPDGSNFTLKIRSTKLEDSAMYFCASSEAREQYFGPGTRLTVT.

The chain has TRBV5-1 and TRBJ2-7, with TRBD1 matching over 8 bases. Germline V gene data show CDR1 as SGHRS and CDR2 as YFSETQ. After removal of 4 bases from V and 4 bases from J, the junction contained 10 bases not matched to a gene. The CDR3 consists of 15 residues. CDR3 region: CASSAGQDPSYEQYF. DNA for the CDR3: TGCGCCAGCAGCGCGGGACAGGACCCCTCTTACGAGCAGTACTTC. Variable domain in full (rest from reference TRBV5-1 and TRBJ2-7): KAGVTQTPRYLIKTRGQQVTLSCSPISGHRSVSWYQQTPGQGLQFLFEYFSETQRNKGNFPGRFSGRQFSNSRSEMNVSTLELGDSALYLCASSAGQDPSYEQYFGPGTRLTVT.

The V gene is TRBV4-3, the J gene TRBJ2-5; D might be TRBD2 (5 bases). V lost 0 bases and J lost 4, with 12 bases in between. CDR1 and CDR2 from the germline V gene are LGHNA and YSLEER. The CDR3 sequence is 15 residues long. The CDR3 coding sequence is TGCGCCAGCAGCCAAGATAACCGCCGGGGAGAGACCCAGTACTTC. The encoded protein is CASSQDNRRGETQYF.

CDR3 nucleotide sequence: TGTGCCAGCAGCTTAGCTTGGAGTCAGAAAATTACCTACGAGCAGTACTTC. This gives the protein CASSLAWSQKITYEQYF. The rearrangement links TRBV7-9 to TRBJ2-7; D ambiguous. CDR3 length: 17 residues. Trimming cost V 0 bases and J 2 bases, with 17 bases left between them. The germline CDR1 and CDR2 sequences are SEHNR and FQNEAQ (reference sequence).

This clonotype was observed many times. V usage is TRBV5-1 and J usage is TRBJ2-1; TRBD1 matches at 10 bases. The CDR3 spans 16 residues. Germline V gene sequence: CDR1 SGHRS, CDR2 YFSETQ. The ends lost 4 bases at V and 2 bases at J; junction bases unmatched: 6. The CDR3 region is CASSPSGTGAYNEQFF. The CDR3 coding sequence is TGCGCCAGCAGCCCATCCGGGACAGGGGCCTACAATGAGCAGTTCTTC.

CDR3 DNA sequence: TGTGCCAGCAGTTACTCCCTGACAGGGACCTATGGCTACACCTTC. Translation: CASSYSLTGTYGYTF. The chain has TRBV6-5 and TRBJ1-2; 7 nucleotides agree with TRBD1. This CDR3 region has 15 residues. With 0 bases clipped from V and 4 bases from J, the junction kept 5 bases outside the gene matches. The germline gives CDR1 MNHEY, CDR2 SVGAGI.

This chain joins TRBV14 and TRBJ2-1, with TRBD2 identical over 9 bases. CDR1 SGHDN and CDR2 FVKESK come from the germline V gene. This CDR3 is built from 16 residues. V gave up 5 bases and J gave up 3 bases; unmatched junction bases: 8. Written as DNA, the CDR3 is TGTGCCAGCAGCATACGACTAGCGGCAGACTACAATGAGCAGTTCTTC. This encodes CASSIRLAADYNEQFF. Complete variable domain (other parts from reference TRBV14 and TRBJ2-1): EAGVTQFPSHSVIEKGQTVTLRCDPISGHDNLYWYRRVMGKEIKFLLHFVKESKQDESGMPNNRFLAERTGGTYSTLKVQPAELEDSGVYFCASSIRLAADYNEQFFGPGTRLTVL.

This clonotype was counted between two and nine times. This sequence joins TRBV7-2 and TRBJ2-7; 10 bases fit TRBD2. V trimming: 7 bases; J trimming: 4 bases; junction bases outside the gene matches: 10. The germline V gene has CDR1 SGHTA and CDR2 FQGNSA. The CDR3 is made up of 15 amino acids. In DNA form, the CDR3 reads TGTGCCAGCACCCCTCGGCCTAGCGGGAGTTACGAGCAGTACTTC. Its translation: CASTPRPSGSYEQYF.

The chain links TRBV6-2 or TRBV6-3 to TRBJ2-2, with TRBD2 matching over 7 bases. V trimming: 7 bases; J trimming: 5 bases; junction bases outside the gene matches: 4. CDR3 length equals 13 residues. The germline CDR1 and CDR2 sequences are MNHEY and SVGEGT. CDR3 protein: CASNYGGTGELFF. DNA for the CDR3: TGTGCCAGCAACTACGGGGGGACCGGGGAGCTGTTTTTT.

This chain links TRBV6-2 or TRBV6-3 with TRBJ2-1; a weak D match, TRBD1 (6 bases). This CDR3 has 15 amino acids. Germline CDR1 and CDR2: MNHEY and SVGEGT. V was pared by 6 bases and J by 4 bases, with 16 bases between. CDR3: CASSVNRARYNEQFF. DNA for the CDR3: TGTGCCAGCAGCGTAAACAGGGCCCGTTACAATGAGCAGTTCTTC.

The genes are TRBV5-4 and TRBJ2-2, with 7 positions matching TRBD2. Germline V gene lookup returns CDR1 SGHNT and CDR2 YYREEE (reference sequence). V lost 0 bases, J lost 4 bases, and 6 bases stayed unmatched. This CDR3 region has 16 residues. This CDR3 reads CASSLGVREFTGELFF. The CDR3 DNA reads as TGTGCCAGCAGCTTGGGGGTGCGGGAGTTCACCGGGGAGCTGTTTTTT.

This clonotype was detected many times. The J gene is TRBJ2-3, the V gene TRBV20-1; possible D gene TRBD2, 6 bases. Germline assignment: CDR1 DFQATT and CDR2 SNEGSKA (reference sequence). Deletions cut 1 base from V and 1 base from J, with 9 bases between. The CDR3 extends over 14 amino acids. CDR3: CSARGLVGTDTQYF. In DNA, the CDR3 is TGCAGTGCTAGAGGACTAGTCGGCACAGATACGCAGTATTTT.

The rearrangement joins TRBV29-1 to TRBJ1-1; no reliable D call. Germline-derived CDR1 and CDR2 are SQVTM and ANQGSEA. Trimming stripped 5 bases from V and 0 bases from J, with 7 bases between. CDR3 length equals 12 residues. In DNA, the CDR3 is TGCAGCGTTTGTTCGTTGAACACTGAAGCTTTCTTT. It encodes CSVCSLNTEAFF.

The chain recombines TRBV2 with TRBJ1-1; no definite D call. The CDR3 has 13 amino acids. V lost 6 bases and J 1 base, leaving 9 bases between the germline ends. The germline V gene encodes CDR1 SNHLY and CDR2 FYNNEI. CDR3 region: CASRDPGNTEAFF. The CDR3 nucleotides read TGTGCCAGCAGGGATCCGGGGAACACTGAAGCTTTCTTT.

V gene TRBV11-1 combines with J gene TRBJ2-3; possibly TRBD1 or TRBD2 for D (5 bases each). This CDR3 contains 18 residues. CDR1 and CDR2 (germline): SGHAT, FQDESV (reference sequence). V lost 5 bases and J lost 1, with 22 bases in between. The CDR3, as DNA: TGTGCCAGCAGCGACACTCTGAGACGGGGCAGCGGCACAGATACGCAGTATTTT. It specifies CASSDTLRRGSGTDTQYF.

Many counts were recorded for this clonotype. The J gene is TRBJ2-3, the V gene TRBV11-2, with D hard to call. The CDR3 runs 11 residues. Between the trimmed V and J ends, which lost 6 bases and 3 bases, there was a span of 4 bases. CDR1 and CDR2 from the germline V gene are SGHAT and FQNNGV. The CDR3 reads CASRRTDTQYF. The CDR3 nucleotides are TGTGCCAGCAGGCGAACAGATACGCAGTATTTT.

The V call is TRBV4-1, the J call TRBJ2-1, with 8 bases that match TRBD2. V dropped 1 base and J dropped 3; count of bases not matched to a gene: 14. Germline-derived CDR1 and CDR2 are MGHRA and YSYEKL. The CDR3 totals 19 residues. Here the CDR3 DNA reads TGCGCCAGCAGCCAAGTGACCCCCTCGCGTAGCGGGATCTACAATGAGCAGTTCTTC. Its protein is CASSQVTPSRSGIYNEQFF.

This clonotype turned up a few times. This chain connects TRBV20-1 to TRBJ1-5; 8 bases agree with TRBD1. V lost 6 bases and J lost 3; bases outside the gene matches: 4. The CDR3 spans 13 residues. Germline CDR1 DFQATT, CDR2 SNEGSKA (reference sequence). The CDR3 sequence is CSATTGDNQPQHF. The CDR3 DNA reads as TGCAGTGCCACGACAGGGGACAATCAGCCCCAGCATTTT.

This clonotype turned up a few times. The chain carries TRBV27 and TRBJ2-3; D is undetermined. Germline assignment: CDR1 MNHEY and CDR2 SMNVEV (reference sequence). This CDR3 comprises 13 residues. Trimming stripped 5 bases from V and 3 bases from J, with 9 bases between. CDR3 in DNA: TGTGCCAGCAGTCTAGGAAGGACAGATACGCAGTATTTT. Encoded protein: CASSLGRTDTQYF.

This clonotype was detected many times. The chain recombines TRBV29-1 with TRBJ2-2; perhaps TRBD1 as D (7 bases). Germline CDR1 reads SQVTM; CDR2 reads ANQGSEA. There are 14 residues in the CDR3. Trimming stripped 7 bases from V and 4 bases from J, with 16 bases between. This CDR3 is CSGRDSGRTGELFF. CDR3 DNA sequence: TGCAGCGGTAGGGACAGCGGGCGCACCGGGGAGCTGTTTTTT.

The rearrangement joins TRBV20-1 to TRBJ2-1, with D perhaps assigned TRBD1 or TRBD2 (6 bases each). This CDR3 spans 13 amino acids. With 5 bases removed from V and 7 bases from J, the gap between germline ends came to 15 bases. Germline loops: CDR1 DFQATT, CDR2 SNEGSKA (reference sequence). CDR3 DNA: TGCAGTGCTGGACTCGAGGGGGGTAATGAGCAGTTCTTC. Translating gives CSAGLEGGNEQFF.

There are a few counts of this clonotype. CDR3 sequence reads: CASRSGATDTQYF. CDR3 DNA sequence: TGCGCCAGCAGGTCGGGAGCTACAGATACGCAGTATTTT. The chain carries TRBV5-1 and TRBJ2-3; maybe TRBD2 (6 bases). CDR1 and CDR2 from the germline V gene are SGHRS and YFSETQ. This CDR3 comprises 13 residues. V was cut by 5 bases and J by 3 bases, with 10 bases left in between.

This clonotype has more than one count but fewer than ten. The chain joins TRBV7-2 to TRBJ2-7; perhaps D is TRBD1 or TRBD2 (5 bases each). Trimming took off 5 bases at V and 2 bases at J, with 16 bases between the two ends. There are 15 residues in the CDR3. Germline V gene data show CDR1 as SGHTA and CDR2 as FQGNSA. The CDR3 loop reads CASSTAGTSAYEQYF. The CDR3 nucleotides are TGTGCCAGCAGCACGGCCGGGACGTCAGCCTACGAGCAGTACTTC.